The clone carrying this TCR beta chain was seen a single time. The target antigen is unknown. This specimen belongs to a study of shared clonotypes between healthy human individuals. Study as a whole: A donor's plate count was three for CD4 naive and three for CD4 memory; CD8 naive had two and CD8 memory one. Study-level results: Naive CD4 clonotype sharing across a handful of donors was about 5%.

The V end was cut by 2 bases, the J end by 6 bases, with 9 bases between. Germline V gives CDR1 WSHSY, CDR2 SAAADI. The CDR3 spans 13 residues. Here immunoSEQ multiplex PCR was the method, and the copy in TCRdb shows in-frame clones only, minus some. Among a few hundred thousand clones listed, more than 60% were seen once. Sequencing input: memory CD4+ T cells sorted from blood. The subset: CD45RA-negative fraction. The source is a man aged 25 to 40 in good health. The rearrangement uses TRBV10-2 and TRBJ2-3; either TRBD1 or TRBD2 may fit D (5 bases each). The CDR3 nucleotides are TGCGCCAGCAGTGAGGGGACGGGGGATACGCAGTATTTT. Protein: CASSEGTGDTQYF.